The 21 T cell receptor beta chains in this list originate from one sample, sequenced in a study of CD8 T cells in ankylosing spondylitis. One entry per CDR3 protein results from TCRdb running MiXCR on the 5' RACE reads. This sample carries about 44,000 distinct CDR3 sequences, 11% of them seen once, and the ten largest clones take about 1.4%. The sample consisted of blood, either unsorted or a sorted T cell fraction (not recorded which). The origin of the receptors is a male donor with ankylosing spondylitis or in good health (not recorded which).

Note on this clonotype: A much larger clone differs by one base, so this may be a read error. The chain employs TRBV2 and TRBJ2-3, with TRBD2 as a possible D gene (6 bases). The CDR3 is made up of 14 amino acids. The germline V gene has CDR1 SNHLY and CDR2 FYNNEI. CDR3 nucleotide sequence: TGTTCCAGCAGGCCAACTAGCCCGGGAAGTGCGCAGTATTTT. Encoded protein: CSSRPTSPGSAQYF.

This clonotype appeared many times. This sequence joins TRBV9 and TRBJ2-3; 14 nucleotides match TRBD2. The length of the CDR3 is 16 residues. Germline-derived CDR1 and CDR2 are SGDLS and YYNGEE. V dropped 2 bases and J dropped 3; count of bases not matched to a gene: 2. CDR3 in amino acids: CASSVGLAGGTDTQYF. The CDR3 DNA follows: TGTGCCAGCAGCGTCGGACTAGCGGGGGGTACAGATACGCAGTATTTT.

Comments on this clonotype: A read error is possible here, since a much larger clone lies one base away. The J gene is TRBJ1-1, the V gene TRBV12-3 or TRBV12-4, with TRBD1 matching 7 bases. The CDR3 length is 13 residues. Written as DNA, the CDR3 is TGTGCCAGCTGGGACAGCATGAACATTGAAGCTTTCTTT. This gives the protein CASWDSMNIEAFF.

This clonotype has ten or more counts. J is TRBJ2-7 and V is TRBV7-6; possible D gene TRBD2, 6 bases. V shed 4 bases and J shed 5 bases, with 12 bases lying between them. Germline CDR1 and CDR2: SGHVS and FNYEAQ. There are 13 residues in the CDR3. CDR3 sequence (DNA): TGTGCCAGCAGCTCGGGACCGGGAGACGAGCAGTACTTC. It specifies CASSSGPGDEQYF.

The V and J genes are TRBV5-1 and TRBJ1-1; D gene uncertain. The V gene lost 4 bases and the J gene lost 0 bases, with 19 bases spanning the gap. The V gene's germline CDR1 is SGHRS and CDR2 YFSETQ. The CDR3 covers 17 residues. DNA of the CDR3: TGCGCCAGCAGCCGATACCGAGCAGAAAAACTGAACACTGAAGCTTTCTTT. Translated, it gives CASSRYRAEKLNTEAFF.

This clonotype was seen more than once but under ten times. The chain joins TRBV5-1 to TRBJ1-3; no clear D. Per the germline V gene, CDR1 is SGHRS and CDR2 is YFSETQ. V dropped 0 bases and J dropped 4 bases, with 20 bases sitting between them. This CDR3 is 18 amino acids long. DNA of the CDR3: TGCGCCAGCAGCTTGGTCCATTCCTCGCTATCACCAGGAAACACCATATATTTT. This encodes CASSLVHSSLSPGNTIYF.

In its sample, this clonotype was seen a few times. The chain uses TRBV5-1 and TRBJ2-7, with 7 bases matching TRBD2. V lost 4 bases and J lost 6; bases outside the gene matches: 10. CDR3 length equals 14 residues. Germline V gives CDR1 SGHRS, CDR2 YFSETQ. Written as DNA, the CDR3 is TGCGCCAGCAGCCCCGGACAAGGGGAGGGCGAGCAGTACTTC. It yields the protein CASSPGQGEGEQYF.

This clonotype was recorded many times. J is TRBJ1-1 and V is TRBV12-3 or TRBV12-4, with TRBD1 as a possible D gene (5 bases). The V gene lost 0 bases and the J gene lost 8 bases, with 7 bases spanning the gap. This CDR3 is 12 amino acids long. Here the CDR3 reads CASSLAYREAFF. As DNA, the CDR3 is TGTGCCAGCAGTTTAGCCTACAGGGAAGCTTTCTTT.

The table lists this clonotype with many counts. The chain is built from TRBV9 and TRBJ2-2; D perhaps matches TRBD2 (5 bases). From germline, CDR1 is SGDLS and CDR2 YYNGEE. This CDR3 has 16 amino acids. The V end lost 0 bases, the J end lost 0 bases, and 9 bases lay between the germline ends. CDR3 DNA sequence: TGTGCCAGCAGCGTAGTCGCCGGGGCGAACACCGGGGAGCTGTTTTTT. This translates into CASSVVAGANTGELFF.

The sample holds many counts of this clonotype. The chain is built from TRBV7-2 and TRBJ1-1; unclear D gene. The V end was cut by 1 base, the J end by 4 bases, with 4 bases between. In germline, CDR1 is SGHTA, CDR2 FQGNSA. The CDR3 covers 12 residues. The CDR3 sequence is CASSLDPTEAFF. The CDR3 DNA follows: TGTGCCAGCAGCTTAGATCCCACTGAAGCTTTCTTT.

This clonotype was detected ten times or more. The chain recombines TRBV24-1 with TRBJ2-3; the match to TRBD1 covers 7 bases. This CDR3 comprises 16 residues. CDR1 KGHDR and CDR2 SFDVKD come from the germline V gene. V was clipped by 5 bases and J by 6 bases; unmatched bases: 13. The CDR3 DNA is TGTGCCACCAGTGGGCTCGGTCAGGGGGATTTTGATACGCAGTATTTT. It specifies CATSGLGQGDFDTQYF.

Many counts were recorded for this clonotype. The chain couples TRBV20-1 to TRBJ2-2, with D unresolved. V dropped 3 bases and J dropped 5 bases, with 10 bases sitting between them. From germline, CDR1 is DFQATT and CDR2 SNEGSKA (reference sequence). The CDR3 length is 13 residues. The CDR3 DNA reads as TGCAGTGCTAGTCACAGCCCAACCGGGGAGCTGTTTTTT. Protein: CSASHSPTGELFF.

This clonotype was recorded many times. The chain joins TRBV2 to TRBJ1-2, with D perhaps matching TRBD1 (6 bases). V was pared by 4 bases and J by 3 bases, with 12 bases between. CDR1 is SNHLY and CDR2 is FYNNEI in the germline V gene. The CDR3 has 14 residues. The CDR3: CASSVRGQDYGYTF. CDR3 bases: TGTGCCAGCAGTGTCCGGGGGCAAGACTATGGCTACACCTTC.

This clonotype was seen ten or more times. The V gene is TRBV5-5, the J gene TRBJ1-1; D not resolved. The CDR3 extends over 14 amino acids. Germline V gene data show CDR1 as SGHKS and CDR2 as YYEKEE (reference sequence). Trimming cost V 0 bases and J 4 bases, with 10 bases left between them. The CDR3 here is CASSLVVRVTEAFF. In DNA form, the CDR3 reads TGTGCCAGCAGCTTGGTAGTGCGGGTCACTGAAGCTTTCTTT.

This clonotype has a handful of counts. The chain combines TRBV7-2 with TRBJ2-3, with 15 bases fitting TRBD2. Looked up from germline, CDR1 is SGHTA and CDR2 is FQGNSA. The CDR3 loop spans 16 amino acids. The V gene end was trimmed by 6 bases and the J gene end by 4 bases; junction bases not matched to a gene: 5. Written as DNA, the CDR3 is TGTGCCAGCAGAAGGACTAGCGGGGGGGCCCCAGATACGCAGTATTTT. Protein sequence: CASRRTSGGAPDTQYF.

The sample holds many counts of this clonotype. The chain couples TRBV5-1 to TRBJ2-7, with D uncertain. Per germline, CDR1 SGHRS and CDR2 YFSETQ. V was trimmed by 2 bases and J by 6 bases, leaving 15 bases between them. The CDR3 has 14 amino acids. DNA for the CDR3: TGCGCCAGCAGCTTCGCCGAGCTGGGCGGCGAGCAGTACTTC. This encodes CASSFAELGGEQYF.

Many counts were recorded for this clonotype. The chain carries TRBV23-1 and TRBJ1-1; D gene unclear. TRBV23-1 carries the ORF label, with uncertain function. V lost 7 bases and J lost 12, with 18 bases in between. This CDR3 contains 12 residues. The chain's CDR3 is CASKRELTRPFF. In nucleotides, the CDR3 is TGCGCCAGCAAAAGGGAGTTAACTAGGCCTTTCTTT.

The V and J genes are TRBV5-5 and TRBJ2-7; D could derive from TRBD1 or TRBD2 (5 bases each). This CDR3 comprises 15 residues. V was cut by 4 bases and J by 4 bases, with 18 bases left in between. Germline assignment: CDR1 SGHKS and CDR2 YYEKEE (reference sequence). CDR3 residues: CASSRDGASIYEQYF. CDR3 coding DNA: TGTGCCAGCAGCCGGGACGGAGCCTCAATTTACGAGCAGTACTTC.

This clonotype was found many times. The chain uses TRBV20-1 and TRBJ1-2; 8 positions agree with TRBD1. The V and J ends lost 5 bases and 1 base, in that order; junction bases with no gene match: 12. CDR3 length: 16 amino acids. Germline V gives CDR1 DFQATT, CDR2 SNEGSKA (reference sequence). The CDR3 nucleotides read TGCAGTGCTCCCACCTCCGGGACAGGTGTTAACTATGGCTACACCTTC. Residues: CSAPTSGTGVNYGYTF.

There are many counts of this clonotype. The chain links TRBV20-1 to TRBJ2-5; 7 bases are a match to TRBD2. V lost 2 bases and J lost 5; bases outside the gene matches: 5. The CDR3 has 13 amino acids. CDR1 and CDR2 (germline): DFQATT, SNEGSKA (reference sequence). DNA for the CDR3: TGCAGTGCTAGACGGGGGGTTCAGGAGACCCAGTACTTC. As protein: CSARRGVQETQYF.

In this sample, this clonotype turned up a few times. The junction and the germline gene differ at one end; a read error may be behind it. The CDR3 nucleotides read TGTGTCTGGTCAGGGGTGGGTGGTGGTGAAGCTTTCTTT. As protein: CVWSGVGGGEAFF. The V gene is TRBV30, the J gene TRBJ1-1, with D perhaps TRBD1 (6 bases). The germline V gene encodes CDR1 GTSNPN and CDR2 SVGIG (reference sequence). The CDR3 has 13 residues.